Listed below are T cell receptor beta chains from one sample, sequenced in a study of T cell changes during pregnancy in multiple sclerosis. The method was immunoSEQ multiplex PCR; TCRdb's version includes in-frame clones alone and lacks a portion of them. The data contain 35,000 to 45,000 clones, around 90% of them singletons. The input for sequencing was CD4+ T cells from peripheral blood mononuclear cells, taken in the first trimester of pregnancy. The receptors here all came from a female donor with multiple sclerosis, enrolled in a pregnancy study. The CDR3 runs from the conserved cysteine through the conserved F or W. Each record gives: V gene, D gene, J gene, CDR3 protein. D genes are given only for firm matches.

TRBV5-1	TRBD1	TRBJ2-1	CASSSGDSRSNEQFF
TRBV19	.	TRBJ2-7	CASSPTGISYEQYF
TRBV5-1	TRBD2	TRBJ2-7	CASSLVGAGGLHEQYF
TRBV19	.	TRBJ2-5	CASSRQAEETQYF
TRBV30	.	TRBJ2-5	CAWSNRNRAGAQYF
TRBV7-9	.	TRBJ2-3	CASSPRTVTDTQYF
TRBV4-3	.	TRBJ2-3	CASSQDAMTTRSATDTQYF
TRBV19	.	TRBJ1-1	CASSVTGGGDTEAFF
TRBV28	TRBD1	TRBJ1-5	CASGPGTGGVSNQPQHF
TRBV11-3	TRBD2	TRBJ2-2	CASSLEIRAGVELFF
TRBV7-2	TRBD1	TRBJ2-7	CASSSGGGLYEQYF
TRBV5-8	TRBD2	TRBJ2-2	CASSLPWTSGLGATGELFF
TRBV28	.	TRBJ2-3	CASSGRTDTQYF
TRBV2	TRBD2	TRBJ2-5	CASSRNPGLVETQETQYF
TRBV6-6	TRBD1	TRBJ1-2	CASSSTGDYGYTF
TRBV6-4	TRBD1	TRBJ1-1	CASRPGQGAGTEAFF
TRBV6-5	.	TRBJ2-2	CASRPRAGELFF
TRBV4-1	TRBD2	TRBJ2-5	CASSQGGLAGGWQETQYF
TRBV6-1	TRBD1	TRBJ1-4	CASTLRGPYEKLFF
TRBV2	TRBD1	TRBJ2-1	CASSRQGLTEQFF
TRBV11-3	.	TRBJ2-2	CASSLQGFNTGELFF
TRBV7-2	.	TRBJ2-1	CASSLVSNGEQFF
TRBV2	.	TRBJ1-3	CASSLTGSSGNTIYF
TRBV30	.	TRBJ1-4	CAWGHTNEKLFF
TRBV7-9	.	TRBJ2-5	CASRNRDKQETQYF
TRBV11-2	TRBD2	TRBJ2-2	CASSSIAGKNTGELFF
TRBV5-1	.	TRBJ1-1	CASSSPGITEAFF
TRBV9	TRBD2	TRBJ2-5	CASSQGFGGGVQETQYF
TRBV5-1	TRBD1	TRBJ2-1	CASSSARTGGGNEQFF
TRBV7-9	TRBD2	TRBJ2-3	CASSSGLAGGRTDTQYF
TRBV6-5	.	TRBJ1-1	CASSETRSSAEAFF
TRBV5-1	.	TRBJ2-3	CASARGSTDTQYF
TRBV6-5	TRBD1	TRBJ2-7	CASRIRQGTSYEQYF
TRBV5-6	.	TRBJ2-7	CASSLHRRQRPYEQYF
TRBV11-2	.	TRBJ2-7	CASSLGGSGVREQYF
TRBV5-4	TRBD2	TRBJ2-7	CASSPGLAETYEQYF
TRBV30	.	TRBJ2-7	CAWSTRRRRGYEQYF